These 20 T cell receptor beta chains were sequenced from one sample in a study of neurological immune-mediated disorders. TCRdb reprocessed the 5' RACE reads with MiXCR, giving one entry per CDR3 protein. The data show 15,000 to 20,000 distinct CDR3 sequences, approximately 12% seen once. Sequencing used CD8+ T cells from blood. The origin of the receptors is a woman aged 45 to 65 in good health.

In this sample, this clonotype turned up many times. The chain couples TRBV9 to TRBJ2-1; tentatively, D is TRBD2 (6 bases). This CDR3 has 15 amino acids. Per germline, CDR1 SGDLS and CDR2 YYNGEE. V was clipped by 4 bases and J by 6 bases, with 17 bases between them. CDR3 sequence: CASSSSGGSGNEQFF. The CDR3 DNA reads as TGTGCCAGCAGCTCTAGTGGGGGGAGCGGCAATGAGCAGTTCTTC. Based on the CDR3 plus reference TRBV9 and TRBJ2-1, the full variable domain is DSGVTQTPKHLITATGQRVTLRCSPRSGDLSVYWYQQSLDQGLQFLIQYYNGEERAKGNILERFSAQQFPDLHSELNLSSLELGDSALYFCASSSSGGSGNEQFFGPGTRLTVL.

This clonotype was seen ten or more times. The rearrangement uses TRBV2 and TRBJ2-1; no firm D call. This CDR3 contains 13 residues. With 9 bases removed from V and 0 bases from J, the gap between germline ends came to 9 bases. Germline CDR1 and CDR2: SNHLY and FYNNEI. CDR3 DNA: TGTGCCAGGAAGGAGAGCTCCTACAATGAGCAGTTCTTC. Translated, it gives CARKESSYNEQFF. The variable domain in full, with the rest retrieved from reference TRBV2 and TRBJ2-1, is EPEVTQTPSHQVTQMGQEVILRCVPISNHLYFYWYRQILGQKVEFLVSFYNNEISEKSEIFDDQFSVERPDGSNFTLKIRSTKLEDSAMYFCARKESSYNEQFFGPGTRLTVL.

This clonotype was recorded many times. Here the CDR3 DNA reads TGTGCCGGACTAACGGGCACCGGGGAGCTGTTTTTT. It encodes CAGLTGTGELFF. This chain joins TRBV7-9 and TRBJ2-2, with D perhaps TRBD2 (6 bases). Germline assignment: CDR1 SEHNR and CDR2 FQNEAQ (reference sequence). V was pared by 11 bases and J by 4 bases, with 11 bases between. The CDR3 loop spans 12 amino acids.

This clonotype was seen many times. The V and J genes are TRBV7-6 and TRBJ2-1, with D possibly being TRBD2 (5 bases). V was trimmed by 6 bases and J by 1 base, leaving 10 bases between them. The germline V gene encodes CDR1 SGHVS and CDR2 FNYEAQ. The CDR3 has 14 residues. The CDR3: CASSWEWSYNEQFF. For the CDR3, the DNA is TGTGCCAGCAGTTGGGAGTGGTCCTACAATGAGCAGTTCTTC.

This clonotype was recorded at least ten times. The gene calls are TRBV5-1 and TRBJ2-7, with 8 bases that match TRBD1. In germline, CDR1 is SGHRS, CDR2 YFSETQ. This CDR3 region has 15 residues. With 0 bases clipped from V and 3 bases from J, the junction kept 5 bases outside the gene matches. CDR3 amino acids: CASSLASTGGYEQYF. The CDR3 coding sequence is TGCGCCAGCAGCTTGGCCTCAACAGGGGGCTACGAGCAGTACTTC.

This clonotype has at least ten counts. The genes are TRBV29-1 and TRBJ2-1, with D unresolved. Germline loops: CDR1 SQVTM, CDR2 ANQGSEA. This CDR3 is built from 14 residues. V was trimmed by 6 bases and J by 1 base, leaving 13 bases between them. The CDR3 protein is CSVIRPRSYNEQFF. The CDR3 coding sequence is TGCAGCGTGATTAGACCACGTTCCTACAATGAGCAGTTCTTC.

There are many counts of this clonotype. V and J are TRBV13 and TRBJ1-1; D ambiguous. The CDR3 spans 15 residues. Deletions cut 5 bases from V and 0 bases from J, with 13 bases between. CDR1 and CDR2 (germline): PRHDT, FYEKMQ (reference sequence). DNA for the CDR3: TGTGCCAGCAGCCCTCCAGGCACCATGAACACTGAAGCTTTCTTT. Translation: CASSPPGTMNTEAFF.

This clonotype was observed many times. The chain's CDR3 is CASSLAVDQPQHF. CDR3 nucleotides: TGTGCCAGCAGCTTAGCGGTAGATCAGCCCCAGCATTTT. This chain connects TRBV7-2 to TRBJ1-5, with no clear D. The CDR3 is 13 amino acids. Germline-derived CDR1 and CDR2 are SGHTA and FQGNSA. The V end was cut by 0 bases, the J end by 5 bases, with 5 bases between.

This clonotype was recorded at least ten times. The chain has TRBV4-3 and TRBJ2-5; a possible D gene is TRBD1 (6 bases). Germline CDR1 LGHNA, CDR2 YSLEER. The ends were cut back, 0 bases at V and 5 bases at J, with 10 bases in the middle. This CDR3 contains 14 residues. The CDR3 reads CASSQDLTGETQYF. The CDR3 bases are TGCGCCAGCAGCCAAGATCTTACAGGGGAGACCCAGTACTTC.

This clonotype appeared many times. This sequence joins TRBV7-9 and TRBJ1-4; no clear D gene. V dropped 0 bases and J dropped 8 bases, with 7 bases sitting between them. CDR3 length equals 13 residues. The germline CDR1 and CDR2 sequences are SEHNR and FQNEAQ (reference sequence). The CDR3 nucleotides are TGTGCCAGCAGCTTAGCCCAGAACGAAAAACTGTTTTTT. This codes for CASSLAQNEKLFF.

As regards this clonotype: Germline and junction disagree at one end, which may indicate a read error. V gene TRBV20-1 combines with J gene TRBJ2-7, with 8 bases fitting TRBD2. Germline CDR1 is DFQATT and CDR2 is SNEGSKA (reference sequence). The CDR3 length is 14 residues. CDR3 sequence reads: CSALIGTSRREQYF. Written as DNA, the CDR3 is TGTAGTGCCCTAATCGGGACTAGTCGGCGCGAGCAGTACTTC.

The sample holds many counts of this clonotype. The J gene is TRBJ2-4, the V gene TRBV7-2, with 7 bases fitting TRBD2. The V and J ends lost 2 bases and 8 bases, in that order; junction bases with no gene match: 3. The CDR3 contains 13 residues. The germline gives CDR1 SGHTA, CDR2 FQGNSA. The chain's CDR3 is CASSLYRGDIQYF. Written as DNA, the CDR3 is TGTGCCAGCAGCTTATACCGGGGGGACATTCAGTACTTC.

This clonotype was recorded at least ten times. The rearrangement links TRBV6-2 or TRBV6-3 to TRBJ2-3, with TRBD2 matching over 8 bases. Germline values: CDR1 MNHEY, CDR2 SVGEGT. The CDR3 sequence is 14 residues long. V lost 6 bases, J lost 5 bases, and 7 bases stayed unmatched. The CDR3 DNA reads as TGTGCCAGCAGCTTAAGCGGGAGCGTAGATACGCAGTATTTT. This sequence encodes CASSLSGSVDTQYF.

This clonotype has ten or more counts. The chain links TRBV12-3 or TRBV12-4 to TRBJ2-7, with D perhaps matching TRBD1 or TRBD2 (5 bases each). The CDR3 runs 15 residues. The ends were cut back, 3 bases at V and 4 bases at J, with 16 bases in the middle. The CDR3 reads CASSFPRDRKYEQYF. CDR3 DNA sequence: TGTGCCAGCAGTTTCCCCAGGGACCGCAAATACGAGCAGTACTTC.

This clonotype was seen many times. CDR3 sequence: CASSLKTASSEQYF. The CDR3 DNA sequence: TGTGCCAGCAGTCTCAAGACAGCTTCTAGCGAGCAGTACTTC. The rearrangement links TRBV27 to TRBJ2-7, with D tentatively TRBD1 (5 bases). The germline V and J ends were trimmed by 5 bases and 6 bases, with 17 bases remaining between them. The CDR3 contains 14 residues. Germline V gene sequence: CDR1 MNHEY, CDR2 SMNVEV (reference sequence).

This clonotype has ten or more counts. The chain has TRBV5-8 and TRBJ2-7; D is possibly TRBD1 (6 bases). The germline V gene encodes CDR1 SGHTS and CDR2 YDEGEE. CDR3 length equals 11 residues. Trimming removed 1 base from V and 10 bases from J, with 9 bases in between. This chain's CDR3 is CASSLLGGQYF. Written as DNA, the CDR3 is TGTGCCAGCAGCTTGCTTGGGGGCCAGTACTTC.

This clonotype was counted ten times or more. This chain joins TRBV10-3 and TRBJ2-1, with D maybe TRBD2 (5 bases). Germline CDR1 reads ENHRY; CDR2 reads SYGVKD. The V end lost 11 bases, the J end lost 6 bases, and 11 bases lay between the germline ends. This CDR3 region has 11 residues. The CDR3 bases are TGTGCCGTAGGACTCGGCAATGAGCAGTTCTTC. This codes for CAVGLGNEQFF.

This clonotype was seen repeatedly, ten times or more. The chain uses TRBV6-2 or TRBV6-3 and TRBJ2-1; D gene unclear. From germline, CDR1 is MNHEY and CDR2 SVGEGT. Trimming shortened V by 6 bases and J by 12 bases, and 15 bases separated the two germline ends. The CDR3 has 12 residues. The CDR3 region is CASSPDPGRQFF. The CDR3 nucleotides read TGTGCCAGCAGCCCGGACCCAGGACGGCAGTTCTTC.

This clonotype occurred many times. This sequence joins TRBV11-2 and TRBJ2-3; 9 bases line up with TRBD2. The length of the CDR3 is 17 residues. V shed 3 bases, J shed 9 bases, and the junction held 16 bases outside the gene matches. CDR1 and CDR2 (germline): SGHAT, FQNNGV. CDR3 in amino acids: CASSFPGGGGAVRTQYF. As DNA, the CDR3 is TGTGCCAGCAGCTTTCCCGGCGGCGGGGGGGCCGTACGAACGCAGTATTTT.

This clonotype is deemed medium-sized. The chain is built from TRBV5-5 and TRBJ2-7, with 9 bases identical to TRBD1. Losses at the gene ends were 6 bases for V and 5 bases for J; bases not matched to a gene: 6. Per germline, CDR1 SGHKS and CDR2 YYEKEE (reference sequence). This CDR3 comprises 13 residues. CDR3 sequence reads: CASTGTGMNEQYF. CDR3 coding DNA: TGTGCCAGCACCGGGACAGGGATGAACGAGCAGTACTTC.